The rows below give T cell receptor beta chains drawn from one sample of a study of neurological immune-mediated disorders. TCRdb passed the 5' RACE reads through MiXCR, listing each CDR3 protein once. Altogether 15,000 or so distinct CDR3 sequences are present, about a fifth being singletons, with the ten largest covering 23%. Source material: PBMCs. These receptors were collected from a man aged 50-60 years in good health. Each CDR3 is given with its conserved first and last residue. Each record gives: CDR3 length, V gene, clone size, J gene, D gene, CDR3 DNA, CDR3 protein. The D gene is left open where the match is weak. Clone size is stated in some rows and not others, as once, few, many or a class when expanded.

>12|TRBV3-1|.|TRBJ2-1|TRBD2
TGTGCCAGCAGCCCACTAGCGGGATGGCAGTTCTTC
CASSPLAGWQFF
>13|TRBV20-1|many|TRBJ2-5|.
TGCAGTGCCGCCACGGACTCGGAGGAGACCCAGTACTTC
CSAATDSEETQYF
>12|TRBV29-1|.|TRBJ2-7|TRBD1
TGCAGCGCCGGGACAGGCCCCTACGAGCAGTACTTC
CSAGTGPYEQYF
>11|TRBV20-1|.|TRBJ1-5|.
TGCAGTGCTGGGGTTATGCAGCCCCAGCATTTT
CSAGVMQPQHF
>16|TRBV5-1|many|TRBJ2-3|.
TGCGCCAGCAGCCCTGCGAGCGGGTTCCGCACAGATACGCAGTATTTT
CASSPASGFRTDTQYF
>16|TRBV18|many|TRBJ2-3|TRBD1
TGTGCCAGCTCACGAGGGGACAGCCCGTTCACAGATACGCAGTATTTT
CASSRGDSPFTDTQYF
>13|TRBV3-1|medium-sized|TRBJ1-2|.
TGTGCCAGCAGCCAGGGGAGAGGCTATGGCTACACCTTC
CASSQGRGYGYTF
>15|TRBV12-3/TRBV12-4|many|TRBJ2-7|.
TGTGCCAGCAGTTTTGACTCGGACGGAGCCTACGAGCAGTACTTC
CASSFDSDGAYEQYF
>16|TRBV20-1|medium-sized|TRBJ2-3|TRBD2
TGCAGTGCTACGGGACTAGCGGGAGGAGGAACAGATACGCAGTATTTT
CSATGLAGGGTDTQYF
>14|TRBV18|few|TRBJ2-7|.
TGTGCCAGCTCACCGCCGTGGCAACCGATGGAGCAGTACTTC
CASSPPWQPMEQYF
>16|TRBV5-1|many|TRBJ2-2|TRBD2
TGCGCCAGCAGCTTGGTGGCTAGCGGGAACACCGGGGAGCTGTTTTTT
CASSLVASGNTGELFF
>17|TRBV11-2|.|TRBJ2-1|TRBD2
TGTGCCAGCAGCCCGGGACTAGCGGGAGTGGCGTACAATGAGCAGTTCTTC
CASSPGLAGVAYNEQFF
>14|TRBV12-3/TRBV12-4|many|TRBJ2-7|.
TGTGCCAGCTCGTCGGCAGGGGTTACCTACGAGCAGTACTTC
CASSSAGVTYEQYF
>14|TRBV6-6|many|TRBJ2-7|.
TGTGCCAGCAGTTACGGAAGGGCCTCCTACGAGCAGTACTTC
CASSYGRASYEQYF
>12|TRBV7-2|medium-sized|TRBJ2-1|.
TGTGCCAGCAGCTTAGAAGTAGGGGGGCAGTTCTTC
CASSLEVGGQFF
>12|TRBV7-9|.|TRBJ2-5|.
TGTGCCAGCGACGGAGCTCGGGAGACCCAGTACTTC
CASDGARETQYF
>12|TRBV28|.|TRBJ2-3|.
TGTGCCAGCAGTTTCCGGCCCTCTCCGCAGTATTTT
CASSFRPSPQYF
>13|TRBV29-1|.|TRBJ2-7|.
TGCAGCGTTGAAGATAGGGGGGAGCGCGAGCAGTACTTC
CSVEDRGEREQYF
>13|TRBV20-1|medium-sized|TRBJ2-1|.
TGCAGTGCTAGCGGGACCCTTAGGCATGAGCAGTTCTTC
CSASGTLRHEQFF
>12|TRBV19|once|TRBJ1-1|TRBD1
TGTGCCAGTGCCGGCAGGGGGGCTGAAGCTTTCTTT
CASAGRGAEAFF
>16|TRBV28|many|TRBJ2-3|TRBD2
TGTGCCAGCAGTCCAGGCCAGCGGGGATTCAAAGATACGCAGTATTTT
CASSPGQRGFKDTQYF
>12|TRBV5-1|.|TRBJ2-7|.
TGCGCCAGCAGCTTGGAAGGGACCGAGCAGTACTTC
CASSLEGTEQYF
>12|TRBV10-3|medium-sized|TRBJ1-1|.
TGTGCCACCCGGGAGGGGGGCACTGAAGCTTTCTTT
CATREGGTEAFF
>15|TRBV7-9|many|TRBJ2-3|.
TGTGCCAGCAGCCTTTCAGGGGTTGTTACAGATACGCAGTATTTT
CASSLSGVVTDTQYF
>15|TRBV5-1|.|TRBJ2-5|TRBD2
TGCGCCAGCAGCTCGTCTAGCGGGAGGGGAGAGACCCAGTACTTC
CASSSSSGRGETQYF
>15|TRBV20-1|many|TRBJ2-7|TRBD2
TGCAGTGCAGGAGGGGGCGGCGGGAGGGGTAACGAGCAGTACTTC
CSAGGGGGRGNEQYF
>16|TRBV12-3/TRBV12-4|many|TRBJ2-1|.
TGTGCCAGCAGTTGGTCAGTCGCCCACCACTCTTATGAGCAGTTCTTC
CASSWSVAHHSYEQFF
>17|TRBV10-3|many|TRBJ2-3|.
TGTGCCACCCACCCGACGGGAGTAGGTGGTGGCTCAGATACGCAGTATTTT
CATHPTGVGGGSDTQYF
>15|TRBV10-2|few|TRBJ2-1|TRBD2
TGCGCCAGCAGTGATCCGGCGGGAGGAAGGGATGAGCAGTTCTTC
CASSDPAGGRDEQFF
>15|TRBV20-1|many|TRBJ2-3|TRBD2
TGCAGTGCTAGGAGGCGGGAGTTTGTAACAGATACGCAGTATTTT
CSARRREFVTDTQYF
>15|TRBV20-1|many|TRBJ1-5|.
TGCAGTGCTAGAGATGCAGGATATAGCAATCAGCCCCAGCATTTT
CSARDAGYSNQPQHF
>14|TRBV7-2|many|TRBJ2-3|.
TGTGCCAGCAGCTGGGGGGCGGGAGTAGATACGCAGTATTTT
CASSWGAGVDTQYF
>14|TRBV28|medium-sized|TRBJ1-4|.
TGTGCCAGCAGTTCTAATCTACGAAATGGGGAACTGTTTTTT
CASSSNLRNGELFF
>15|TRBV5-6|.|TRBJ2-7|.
TGTGCCAGCAGCGCCTGGGCGGGACCCCCCTACGAGCAGTACTTC
CASSAWAGPPYEQYF
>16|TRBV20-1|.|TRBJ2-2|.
TGCAGTGCTAGTTCAGGCGGAAACGGAGGGACCGGGGAGCTGTTTTTT
CSASSGGNGGTGELFF
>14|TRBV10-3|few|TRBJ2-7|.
TGTGCCATCAGTGAGTTCCGGGACACTTACGAGCAGTACTTC
CAISEFRDTYEQYF
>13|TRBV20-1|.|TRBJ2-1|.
TGCAGTGCTAGAGGGCCAGACTACAATGAGCAGTTCTTC
CSARGPDYNEQFF
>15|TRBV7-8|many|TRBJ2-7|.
TGTGCCAGCAGCTTAGAGCCGGATCCCCGCTACGAGCAGTACTTC
CASSLEPDPRYEQYF
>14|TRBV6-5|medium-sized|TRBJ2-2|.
TGTGCCAGCAGGGCCGAGGGTATGACCGGGGAGCTGTTTTTT
CASRAEGMTGELFF
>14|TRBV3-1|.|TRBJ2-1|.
TGTGCCAGCAGCCGAGGTGGATCCTACAATGAGCAGTTCTTC
CASSRGGSYNEQFF
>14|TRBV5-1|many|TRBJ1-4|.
TGCGCCAGCAAGGGGGGATCAACTAATGAAAAACTGTTTTTT
CASKGGSTNEKLFF
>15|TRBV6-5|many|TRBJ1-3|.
TGTGCCAGCAGCCCGCCGAAGAGCTCTGGAAACACCATATATTTT
CASSPPKSSGNTIYF
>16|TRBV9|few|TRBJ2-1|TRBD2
TGTGCCAGCAGCGTTTGGACTAGCGGGGACTACAATGAGCAGTTCTTC
CASSVWTSGDYNEQFF
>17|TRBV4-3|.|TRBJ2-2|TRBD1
TGCGCCAGCAGCCAAGATCACAGGGGGTCGGGCACCGGGGAGCTGTTTTTT
CASSQDHRGSGTGELFF
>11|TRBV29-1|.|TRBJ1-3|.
TGCAGCGTTTGGGAGGGAAACACCATATATTTT
CSVWEGNTIYF